Shown below are 17 T cell receptor beta chains from a single sample sequenced in a study of cytomegalovirus exposure and HLA in healthy donors. Clones were sequenced by immunoSEQ multiplex PCR, and TCRdb holds only the in-frame ones, with some missing. The sample holds 120,000 or so clones; approximately 89% are singletons and the top ten take approximately 1.9%. Sequenced: PBMCs. The receptors were sampled from a woman aged 18-29 years in good health and CMV-seronegative.

This clone has just one count. The chain has TRBV10-3 and TRBJ1-2; 7 bases map to TRBD1. The CDR3 is made up of 13 amino acids. Trimming cost V 6 bases and J 8 bases; bases outside gene matches: 9. Germline CDR1 ENHRY, CDR2 SYGVKD. The CDR3 spells CAIRQGTLDGYTF. The CDR3 coding sequence is TGTGCCATCAGACAGGGGACCCTGGACGGCTACACCTTC.

This chain joins TRBV5-1 and TRBJ2-3, with 10 bases that match TRBD1. V was clipped by 4 bases and J by 0 bases; unmatched bases: 5. Germline lookup yields CDR1 SGHRS and CDR2 YFSETQ. CDR3 length: 16 residues. The CDR3 DNA reads TGCGCCAGCAGCATACGGACAGGGGGTAGCACAGATACGCAGTATTTT. Residues: CASSIRTGGSTDTQYF.

This chain joins TRBV7-2 and TRBJ2-3; 12 bases are a match to TRBD2. This CDR3 spans 14 amino acids. Germline V lookup: CDR1 SGHTA, CDR2 FQGNSA. V was pared by 3 bases and J by 5 bases, with 0 bases of the junction left unmatched. CDR3 region: CASSLTSGGDTQYF. CDR3 coding DNA: TGTGCCAGCAGCTTGACTAGCGGGGGAGATACGCAGTATTTT.

The chain couples TRBV5-1 to TRBJ1-4; D remains unclear. In germline, CDR1 is SGHRS, CDR2 YFSETQ. The CDR3 has 13 residues. V lost 4 bases and J 4 bases, leaving 8 bases between the germline ends. CDR3 amino acids: CASSEASNEKLFF. The CDR3 DNA reads TGCGCCAGCAGCGAGGCCAGTAATGAAAAACTGTTTTTT.

The rearrangement links TRBV28 to TRBJ1-1; D might be TRBD1 (6 bases). The CDR3 is made up of 13 amino acids. Per germline, CDR1 MDHEN and CDR2 SYDVKM. The V and J ends lost 5 bases and 0 bases respectively, with 7 bases between them. The CDR3 is CASSGQMNTEAFF. In nucleotides, the CDR3 is TGTGCCAGCAGTGGACAGATGAACACTGAAGCTTTCTTT.

V is TRBV5-4 and J is TRBJ2-7; no clear D. The CDR3 runs 15 residues. Trimming pared 0 bases from V and 3 bases from J, leaving 13 bases between. Germline loops: CDR1 SGHNT, CDR2 YYREEE (reference sequence). The CDR3 region is CASSLDGVPSYEQYF. The CDR3 nucleotides read TGTGCCAGCAGCTTGGACGGAGTTCCGAGCTACGAGCAGTACTTC.

In DNA, the CDR3 is TGTGCCAGCAGCTTAATGGGACAGAAAGAGACCCAGTACTTC. Amino acid sequence: CASSLMGQKETQYF. The chain couples TRBV13 to TRBJ2-5, with 7 bases that match TRBD1. The CDR3 loop spans 14 amino acids. Germline trimming cut 2 bases from V and 3 bases from J; bases unmatched to any gene: 3. Germline V gene lookup returns CDR1 PRHDT and CDR2 FYEKMQ (reference sequence).

The chain has TRBV5-1 and TRBJ2-3; TRBD2 aligns across 7 bases. J gave up 0 bases and V 1 base, and 2 bases lay outside the gene matches. The CDR3 covers 15 residues. From germline, CDR1 is SGHRS and CDR2 YFSETQ. The CDR3, as DNA: TGCGCCAGCAGCTTGAGTAGCGGGAGCACAGATACGCAGTATTTT. It codes for CASSLSSGSTDTQYF.

In regard to this clone: One junction end does not reproduce the germline sequence, and a read error may be involved. The identical CDR3 is also encoded by other nucleotide sequences in the sample. CDR3 protein: CSVEDSYEQYF. CDR3 nucleotides: TGCAGCGTCGAAGACAGTTACGAGCAGTACTTC. V gene TRBV29-1 combines with J gene TRBJ2-7; a weak D match, TRBD1 (5 bases). This CDR3 has 11 residues. In germline, CDR1 is SQVTM, CDR2 ANQGSEA.

The chain employs TRBV7-2 and TRBJ2-5, with 14 nucleotides matching TRBD2. Germline assignment: CDR1 SGHTA and CDR2 FQGNSA. The J segment lost 5 bases and the V segment lost 1 base, leaving 9 bases of the junction unmatched. The CDR3 has 18 amino acids. The CDR3 DNA reads TGTGCCAGCAGCTTAGTCCTGGGACTAGCGGGAGTTATTGAGACCCAGTACTTC. This codes for CASSLVLGLAGVIETQYF. The full variable domain, rest sourced from reference TRBV7-2 and TRBJ2-5, is GAGVSQSPSNKVTEKGKDVELRCDPISGHTALYWYRQSLGQGLEFLIYFQGNSAPDKSGLPSDRFSAERTGGSVSTLTIQRTQQEDSAVYLCASSLVLGLAGVIETQYFGPGTRLLVL.

The J gene is TRBJ1-2, the V gene TRBV7-8; maybe TRBD1 (5 bases). This CDR3 has 16 residues. In germline, CDR1 is SGHVS, CDR2 FQNEAQ. The V gene lost 4 bases and the J gene lost 8 bases, with 23 bases spanning the gap. CDR3: CASSSLSKGPHEGYTF. CDR3 bases: TGTGCCAGCAGCTCCCTATCCAAGGGGCCACATGAGGGCTACACCTTC. The whole variable domain, filled in from reference TRBV7-8 and TRBJ1-2, reads GAGVSQSPRYKVAKRGQDVALRCDPISGHVSLFWYQQALGQGPEFLTYFQNEAQLDKSGLPSDRFFAERPEGSVSTLKIQRTQQEDSAVYLCASSSLSKGPHEGYTFGSGTRLTVV.

V usage is TRBV6-5 and J usage is TRBJ1-2; no clear D gene. The germline V gene has CDR1 MNHEY and CDR2 SVGAGI. Deletions cut 5 bases from V and 4 bases from J, with 11 bases between. The CDR3 has 13 residues. CDR3 sequence: CASSPDGGYGYTF. In DNA form, the CDR3 reads TGTGCCAGCAGTCCAGATGGTGGCTATGGCTACACCTTC.

This chain links TRBV6-5 with TRBJ2-7; D possibly corresponds to TRBD2 (6 bases). Germline CDR1 and CDR2: MNHEY and SVGAGI. Trimming stripped 6 bases from V and 5 bases from J, with 11 bases between. The CDR3 has 12 amino acids. Here the CDR3 reads CASSPGGDEQYF. As DNA, the CDR3 is TGTGCCAGCAGCCCCGGCGGGGACGAGCAGTACTTC.

The chain uses TRBV4-1 and TRBJ2-7, with D tentatively TRBD2 (6 bases). This CDR3 region has 15 residues. The germline V gene has CDR1 MGHRA and CDR2 YSYEKL. The V end was cut by 4 bases, the J end by 3 bases, with 16 bases between. The CDR3: CASSPEGLLNYEQYF. The CDR3 nucleotides are TGCGCCAGCAGCCCGGAGGGACTTCTCAACTACGAGCAGTACTTC.

This clone was observed a handful of times. The genes are TRBV4-3 and TRBJ2-2, with a possible D match to TRBD1 (5 bases). The CDR3 runs to 17 residues. Trimming took off 1 base at V and 2 bases at J, with 14 bases between the two ends. CDR1 is LGHNA and CDR2 is YSLEER in the germline V gene. CDR3 bases: TGCGCCAGCAGCCAAGGGAGCCAGGGTTATAACACCGGGGAGCTGTTTTTT. Translation gives CASSQGSQGYNTGELFF.

The chain links TRBV4-2 to TRBJ1-2; D ambiguous. Germline lookup yields CDR1 LGHNA and CDR2 YNFKEQ. This CDR3 has 13 amino acids. V lost 1 base to trimming and J lost 7 bases, with 10 bases between them. The DNA of the CDR3 is TGTGCCAGCAGCCAAGCTGTACCGGTTGGCTACACCTTC. Amino acid sequence: CASSQAVPVGYTF.

This chain's CDR3 is CASSSAYTDTQYF. DNA of the CDR3: TGCGCCAGCAGCAGCGCCTACACAGATACGCAGTATTTT. The chain joins TRBV5-1 to TRBJ2-3; D unclear. The CDR3 contains 13 residues. Per the germline V gene, CDR1 is SGHRS and CDR2 is YFSETQ. Between the trimmed V and J ends, which lost 4 bases and 2 bases, there was a span of 8 bases. The variable domain in full, with the rest retrieved from reference TRBV5-1 and TRBJ2-3, is KAGVTQTPRYLIKTRGQQVTLSCSPISGHRSVSWYQQTPGQGLQFLFEYFSETQRNKGNFPGRFSGRQFSNSRSEMNVSTLELGDSALYLCASSSAYTDTQYFGPGTRLTVL.